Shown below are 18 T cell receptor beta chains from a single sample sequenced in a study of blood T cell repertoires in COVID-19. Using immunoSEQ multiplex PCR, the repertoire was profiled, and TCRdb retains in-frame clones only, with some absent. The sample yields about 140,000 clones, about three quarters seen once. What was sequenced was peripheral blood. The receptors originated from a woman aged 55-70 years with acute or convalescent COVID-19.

CDR3: CATSDTRSASSRDSYNEQFF. In DNA form, the CDR3 reads TGTGCCACCAGTGACACCCGCTCCGCTAGCTCTCGGGACTCCTACAATGAGCAGTTCTTC. This chain joins TRBV24-1 and TRBJ2-1; a possible D gene is TRBD2 (5 bases). CDR1 and CDR2 (germline): KGHDR, SFDVKD. This CDR3 region has 20 residues. The V and J ends lost 4 bases and 0 bases respectively, with 24 bases between them.

In nucleotides, the CDR3 is TGTGCCAGCAGCCATCGGACTAGCGGATACAATGAGCAGTTCTTC. Protein: CASSHRTSGYNEQFF. The chain links TRBV3-1 (or the pseudogene TRBV3-2) to TRBJ2-1, with 10 bases aligning to TRBD2. V shed 3 bases and J 4 bases; nucleotides not matched to a gene: 3. Germline V gives CDR1 LGHDT, CDR2 YNNKEL (reference sequence). This CDR3 contains 15 residues.

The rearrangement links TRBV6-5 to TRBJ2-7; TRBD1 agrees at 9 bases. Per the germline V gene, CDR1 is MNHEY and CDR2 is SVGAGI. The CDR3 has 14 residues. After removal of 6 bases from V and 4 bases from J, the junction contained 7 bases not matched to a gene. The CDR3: CASSPGTGNYEQYF. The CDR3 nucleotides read TGTGCCAGCAGCCCCGGGACAGGGAATTACGAGCAGTACTTC.

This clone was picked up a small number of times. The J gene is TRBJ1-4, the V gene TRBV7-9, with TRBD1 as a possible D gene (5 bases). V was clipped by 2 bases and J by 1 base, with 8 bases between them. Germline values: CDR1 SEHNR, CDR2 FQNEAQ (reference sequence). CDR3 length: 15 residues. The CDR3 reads CASSLRGGTNEKLFF. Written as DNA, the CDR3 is TGTGCCAGCAGCTTACGGGGGGGAACTAATGAAAAACTGTTTTTT.

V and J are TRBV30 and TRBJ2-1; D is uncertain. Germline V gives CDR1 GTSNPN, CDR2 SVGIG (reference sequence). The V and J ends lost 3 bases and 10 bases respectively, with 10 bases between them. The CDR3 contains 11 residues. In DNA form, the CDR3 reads TGTGCCTGGAGCCCTCTTGAGGAGCAGTTCTTC. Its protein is CAWSPLEEQFF.

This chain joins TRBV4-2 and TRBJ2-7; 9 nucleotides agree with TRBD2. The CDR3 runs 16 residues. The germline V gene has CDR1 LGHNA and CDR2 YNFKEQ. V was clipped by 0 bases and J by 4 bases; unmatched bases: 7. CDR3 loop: CASSQDQVAGEYEQYF. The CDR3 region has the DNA TGTGCCAGCAGCCAAGATCAGGTAGCGGGGGAATACGAGCAGTACTTC.

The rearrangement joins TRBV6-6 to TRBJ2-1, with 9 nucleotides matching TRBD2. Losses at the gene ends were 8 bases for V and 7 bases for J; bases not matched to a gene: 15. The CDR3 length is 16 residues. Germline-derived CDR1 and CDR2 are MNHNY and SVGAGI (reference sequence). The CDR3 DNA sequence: TGTGCCAGCGGGGATAGCGGGAGTGTTAATAAGAATGAGCAGTTCTTC. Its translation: CASGDSGSVNKNEQFF.

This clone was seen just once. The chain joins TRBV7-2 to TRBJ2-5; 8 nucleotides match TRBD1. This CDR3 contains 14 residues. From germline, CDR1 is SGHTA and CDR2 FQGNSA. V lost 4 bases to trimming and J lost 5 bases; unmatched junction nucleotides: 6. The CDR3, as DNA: TGTGCCAGCAGCTCTTACAGGGGGAAGGAGACCCAGTACTTC. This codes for CASSSYRGKETQYF.

Here the CDR3 DNA reads TGTGCTAGTGGTTCGTCTATGGACACTGAAGCTTTCTTT. Protein sequence: CASGSSMDTEAFF. The V gene is TRBV12-5, the J gene TRBJ1-1; D unresolved. Trimming removed 4 bases from V and 3 bases from J, with 9 bases in between. The CDR3 totals 13 residues. Germline CDR1 is LGHNT and CDR2 is FRNRAP. The variable domain in full, completed from reference TRBV12-5 and TRBJ1-1, reads DARVTQTPRHKVTEMGQEVTMRCQPILGHNTVFWYRQTMMQGLELLAYFRNRAPLDDSGMPKDRFSAEMPDATLATLKIQPSEPRDSAVYFCASGSSMDTEAFFGQGTRLTVV.

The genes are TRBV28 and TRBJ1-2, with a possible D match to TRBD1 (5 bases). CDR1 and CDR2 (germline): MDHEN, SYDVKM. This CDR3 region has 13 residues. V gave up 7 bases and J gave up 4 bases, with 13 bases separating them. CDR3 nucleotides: TGTGCCAGCACCTATGGGGGGGGCTATGGCTACACCTTC. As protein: CASTYGGGYGYTF.

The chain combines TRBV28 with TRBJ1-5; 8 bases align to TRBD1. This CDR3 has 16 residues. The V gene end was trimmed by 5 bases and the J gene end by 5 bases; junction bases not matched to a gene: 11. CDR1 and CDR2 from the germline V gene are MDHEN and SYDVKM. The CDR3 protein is CASSPAGQGKDQPQHF. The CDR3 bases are TGTGCCAGCAGTCCAGCTGGACAGGGAAAGGATCAGCCCCAGCATTTT.

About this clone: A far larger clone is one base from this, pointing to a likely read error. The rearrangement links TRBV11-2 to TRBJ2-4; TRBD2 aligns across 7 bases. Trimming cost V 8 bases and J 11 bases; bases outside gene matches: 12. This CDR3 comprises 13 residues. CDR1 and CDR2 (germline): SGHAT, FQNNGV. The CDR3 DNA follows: TGTGCCAGCCGCCTCTGGGGGGGGGAGTTTCAGTACTTC. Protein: CASRLWGGEFQYF.

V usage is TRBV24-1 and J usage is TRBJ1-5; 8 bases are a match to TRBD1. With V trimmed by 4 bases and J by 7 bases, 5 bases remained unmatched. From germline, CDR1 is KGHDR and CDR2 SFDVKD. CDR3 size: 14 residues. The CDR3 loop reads CATSDRTGSQPQHF. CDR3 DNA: TGTGCCACCAGTGACCGGACAGGGAGCCAGCCCCAGCATTTT.

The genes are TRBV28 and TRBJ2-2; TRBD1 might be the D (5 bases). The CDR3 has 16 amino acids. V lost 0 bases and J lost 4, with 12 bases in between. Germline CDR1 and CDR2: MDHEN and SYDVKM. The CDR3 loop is CASSLWGREVTGELFF. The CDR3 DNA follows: TGTGCCAGCAGTTTATGGGGCAGGGAAGTCACCGGGGAGCTGTTTTTT.

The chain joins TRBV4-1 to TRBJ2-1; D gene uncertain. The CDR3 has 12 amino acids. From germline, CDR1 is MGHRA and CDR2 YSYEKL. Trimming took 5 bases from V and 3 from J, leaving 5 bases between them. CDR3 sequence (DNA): TGCGCCAGCAGCTCAAACTACAATGAGCAGTTCTTC. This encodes CASSSNYNEQFF.

DNA of the CDR3: TGTGCCTGGAGTGTACTGAGGGGGAACCGCTACGAGCAGTACTTC. As protein: CAWSVLRGNRYEQYF. The chain has TRBV30 and TRBJ2-7; tentatively, D is TRBD1 (6 bases). The CDR3 contains 15 residues. V was trimmed by 0 bases and J by 3 bases, leaving 15 bases between them. Germline V gives CDR1 GTSNPN, CDR2 SVGIG (reference sequence).

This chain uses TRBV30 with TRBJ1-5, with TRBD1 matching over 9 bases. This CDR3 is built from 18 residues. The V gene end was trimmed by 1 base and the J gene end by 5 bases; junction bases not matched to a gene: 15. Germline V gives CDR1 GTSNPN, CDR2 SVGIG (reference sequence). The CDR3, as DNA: TGTGCCTGGAGTGAAACGACCCCCTGGGACAGGGAACATCAGCCCCAGCATTTT. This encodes CAWSETTPWDREHQPQHF.

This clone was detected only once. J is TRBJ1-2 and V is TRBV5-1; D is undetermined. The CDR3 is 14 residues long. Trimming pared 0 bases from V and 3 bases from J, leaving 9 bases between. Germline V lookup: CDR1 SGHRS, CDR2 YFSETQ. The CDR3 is CASSLAPADYGYTF. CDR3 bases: TGCGCCAGCAGCTTGGCCCCGGCGGACTATGGCTACACCTTC.